The source of this TCR beta chain is a study of monozygotic twins with inflammatory bowel disease. Worth noting for this clonotype: Its target is not known.

This CDR3 comprises 16 residues. The germline gives CDR1 KGHDR, CDR2 SFDVKD. Study-wide points: Fewer clonotypes were shared with others by IBD patients than by healthy twins, especially with disease activity.

Reanalyzing the 5' RACE reads, TCRdb keeps one entry per CDR3 protein, without DNA. Its table lists 350,000 to 550,000 distinct CDR3 sequences. What was sequenced was blood. The TCR originated in a human donor with ulcerative colitis or Crohn's disease, or a healthy co-twin of an affected twin (not recorded which). The chain links TRBV24-1 to TRBJ2-1; the D gene TCRdb calls, TRBD1, cannot be checked with no DNA. The CDR3 region is CATSDPGQAPYNEQFF.